These 16 T cell receptor beta chains came from one sample sequenced in a study of CD8 T cells in ankylosing spondylitis. TCRdb re-derived calls from the 5' RACE reads in MiXCR, one entry per CDR3 protein. The sample shows roughly 150,000 distinct CDR3 sequences, about 7% of them seen only once. Specimen: blood, either unsorted or a sorted T cell fraction (not recorded which). These receptors came from a female donor with ankylosing spondylitis or in good health (not recorded which).

This clonotype has at least ten counts. This chain links TRBV9 with TRBJ1-1; no definite D call. Germline CDR1 SGDLS, CDR2 YYNGEE. The CDR3 runs 15 residues. V lost 1 base and J 1 base, leaving 11 bases between the germline ends. CDR3 region: CASSVSGTKNTEAFF. Written as DNA, the CDR3 is TGTGCCAGCAGCGTATCAGGAACTAAGAACACTGAAGCTTTCTTT.

In this sample, this clonotype turned up many times. The chain employs TRBV12-3 or TRBV12-4 and TRBJ1-2; D is undetermined. The length of the CDR3 is 13 residues. Trimming removed 3 bases from V and 6 bases from J, with 11 bases in between. DNA for the CDR3: TGTGCCAGCAGTTTGGGCGCCACGGATGGCTACACCTTC. This translates into CASSLGATDGYTF.

This clonotype was picked up many times. The chain combines TRBV5-1 with TRBJ2-2; D is possibly TRBD1 (6 bases). V was clipped by 0 bases and J by 2 bases, with 14 bases between them. The CDR3 sequence is 17 residues long. Germline CDR1 SGHRS, CDR2 YFSETQ. In nucleotides, the CDR3 is TGCGCCAGCAGCTTGGTGGGGCCAGGGGTAAACACCGGGGAGCTGTTTTTT. It yields the protein CASSLVGPGVNTGELFF. The entire variable domain, with the rest obtained from reference TRBV5-1 and TRBJ2-2, is as follows: KAGVTQTPRYLIKTRGQQVTLSCSPISGHRSVSWYQQTPGQGLQFLFEYFSETQRNKGNFPGRFSGRQFSNSRSEMNVSTLELGDSALYLCASSLVGPGVNTGELFFGEGSRLTVL.

This clonotype has at least ten counts. The rearrangement joins TRBV27 to TRBJ1-3; maybe TRBD1 (5 bases). V was shortened by 5 bases and J by 0 bases, with 14 bases between the two germline ends. Germline V gene sequence: CDR1 MNHEY, CDR2 SMNVEV (reference sequence). CDR3 size: 16 residues. The CDR3 nucleotides read TGTGCCAGCAGTCCCCGTTGGGACCTCTCTGGAAACACCATATATTTT. Amino acids: CASSPRWDLSGNTIYF.

This clonotype was recorded at least ten times. V is TRBV28 and J is TRBJ1-2; D gene ambiguous. Germline CDR1 reads MDHEN; CDR2 reads SYDVKM. V lost 10 bases to trimming and J lost 6 bases, with 18 bases between them. This CDR3 region has 13 residues. The CDR3 coding sequence is TGTGCCACCCTGGCTAAGTGGGAGGATGGCTACACCTTC. Encoded protein: CATLAKWEDGYTF.

V gene TRBV6-4 combines with J gene TRBJ2-5; D ambiguous. V was clipped by 1 base and J by 2 bases, with 8 bases between them. CDR3 length: 14 residues. In germline, CDR1 is MRHNA, CDR2 SNTAGT. This chain's CDR3 is CASSDYPRQETQYF. The CDR3 DNA is TGTGCCAGCAGTGACTACCCGAGACAAGAGACCCAGTACTTC.

This clonotype was found many times. The J gene is TRBJ2-7, the V gene TRBV5-1, with 8 bases identical to TRBD1. CDR3 length equals 15 residues. V lost 3 bases, J lost 0 bases, and 5 bases stayed unmatched. Germline V gene lookup returns CDR1 SGHRS and CDR2 YFSETQ. CDR3 residues: CASSWGQAISYEQYF. The CDR3 DNA reads as TGCGCCAGCAGCTGGGGACAGGCGATCTCCTACGAGCAGTACTTC. Combining the CDR3 with reference TRBV5-1 and TRBJ2-7 gives the whole variable domain KAGVTQTPRYLIKTRGQQVTLSCSPISGHRSVSWYQQTPGQGLQFLFEYFSETQRNKGNFPGRFSGRQFSNSRSEMNVSTLELGDSALYLCASSWGQAISYEQYFGPGTRLTVT.

This clonotype came up many times. This rearrangement joins TRBV5-1 to TRBJ1-6, with a tentative D call TRBD1 (6 bases). The germline V and J ends were trimmed by 4 bases and 7 bases, with 18 bases remaining between them. Germline assignment: CDR1 SGHRS and CDR2 YFSETQ. This CDR3 is 16 amino acids long. CDR3 in DNA: TGCGCCAGCAGCCCCGAGGGGGGATCGGGCAATTCACCCCTCCACTTT. Translating it yields CASSPEGGSGNSPLHF.

In this sample, this clonotype turned up many times. This chain links TRBV6-1 with TRBJ1-5; a weak D match, TRBD1 (5 bases). Between the trimmed V and J ends, which lost 7 bases and 1 base, there was a span of 14 bases. Per germline, CDR1 MNHNS and CDR2 SASEGT. The CDR3 contains 15 residues. The CDR3 nucleotides read TGTGCCAGCAATAGTGTATCAGGGAGCAATCAGCCCCAGCATTTT. It encodes CASNSVSGSNQPQHF.

This clonotype occurred many times. The CDR3 protein is CASSLSMNQPQHF. The CDR3 DNA follows: TGTGCCAGCAGCTTATCCATGAATCAGCCCCAGCATTTT. J is TRBJ1-5 and V is TRBV11-2; D ambiguous. Trimming shortened V by 2 bases and J by 4 bases, and 6 bases separated the two germline ends. Germline values: CDR1 SGHAT, CDR2 FQNNGV. The CDR3 length is 13 residues.

At least ten counts were recorded for this clonotype. This chain links TRBV7-8 with TRBJ2-2; the match to TRBD2 covers 9 bases. Germline-derived CDR1 and CDR2 are SGHVS and FQNEAQ. The CDR3 is 18 residues long. The junction had 10 bases not matched to a gene; V was cut back by 3 bases and J by 2 bases. The CDR3 DNA follows: TGTGCCAGCAGCTTCCGGTCTGGCGGGGGGGCCAACACCGGGGAGCTGTTTTTT. Encoded protein: CASSFRSGGGANTGELFF.

This clonotype was seen at least ten times. The CDR3, as DNA: TGCGCCAGCAGCCAAGTACCGGGACTCGACTATGGCTACACCTTC. This translates into CASSQVPGLDYGYTF. The V gene is TRBV4-1, the J gene TRBJ1-2, with TRBD1 as a possible D gene (5 bases). Trimming took 1 base from V and 3 from J, leaving 12 bases between them. The germline gives CDR1 MGHRA, CDR2 YSYEKL. The CDR3 contains 15 residues.

This clonotype was seen at least ten times. The genes are TRBV20-1 and TRBJ2-7; D is perhaps TRBD1 (6 bases). With 6 bases removed from V and 0 bases from J, the gap between germline ends came to 12 bases. CDR3 length equals 13 residues. The V gene's germline CDR1 is DFQATT and CDR2 SNEGSKA (reference sequence). This chain's CDR3 is CSAFRDTSYEQYF. Here the CDR3 DNA reads TGCAGTGCCTTCCGGGACACCTCCTACGAGCAGTACTTC.

This clonotype was seen repeatedly, ten times or more. This chain joins TRBV7-8 and TRBJ1-6, with D possibly TRBD1 on 5 matching bases. The germline CDR1 and CDR2 sequences are SGHVS and FQNEAQ. The CDR3 is 15 amino acids. V was cut by 6 bases and J by 7 bases, with 16 bases left in between. The CDR3 nucleotides are TGTGCCAGCAGTAGAGGGGCAGGGTGGAATTCACCCCTCCACTTT. This gives the protein CASSRGAGWNSPLHF. Looking up the rest from reference TRBV7-8 and TRBJ1-6 gives the full variable domain: GAGVSQSPRYKVAKRGQDVALRCDPISGHVSLFWYQQALGQGPEFLTYFQNEAQLDKSGLPSDRFFAERPEGSVSTLKIQRTQQEDSAVYLCASSRGAGWNSPLHFGNGTRLTVT.

This clonotype was seen repeatedly, ten times or more. The genes are TRBV12-3 or TRBV12-4 and TRBJ1-1, with 9 bases matching TRBD1. V shed 3 bases, J shed 2 bases, and the junction held 7 bases outside the gene matches. The CDR3 totals 16 residues. CDR3 sequence: CASSFTRTGVNTEAFF. The CDR3 DNA sequence: TGTGCCAGCAGTTTCACTCGGACAGGGGTCAACACTGAAGCTTTCTTT.

In its sample, this clonotype was seen many times. This rearrangement joins TRBV7-2 to TRBJ2-7; TRBD1 aligns across 7 bases. CDR1 SGHTA and CDR2 FQGNSA come from the germline V gene. This CDR3 has 15 amino acids. J was trimmed by 2 bases and V by 5 bases; bases with no gene match: 9. In nucleotides, the CDR3 is TGTGCCAGCAGCAAAAGTGGGACAGAGACCTACGAGCAGTACTTC. Protein sequence: CASSKSGTETYEQYF.